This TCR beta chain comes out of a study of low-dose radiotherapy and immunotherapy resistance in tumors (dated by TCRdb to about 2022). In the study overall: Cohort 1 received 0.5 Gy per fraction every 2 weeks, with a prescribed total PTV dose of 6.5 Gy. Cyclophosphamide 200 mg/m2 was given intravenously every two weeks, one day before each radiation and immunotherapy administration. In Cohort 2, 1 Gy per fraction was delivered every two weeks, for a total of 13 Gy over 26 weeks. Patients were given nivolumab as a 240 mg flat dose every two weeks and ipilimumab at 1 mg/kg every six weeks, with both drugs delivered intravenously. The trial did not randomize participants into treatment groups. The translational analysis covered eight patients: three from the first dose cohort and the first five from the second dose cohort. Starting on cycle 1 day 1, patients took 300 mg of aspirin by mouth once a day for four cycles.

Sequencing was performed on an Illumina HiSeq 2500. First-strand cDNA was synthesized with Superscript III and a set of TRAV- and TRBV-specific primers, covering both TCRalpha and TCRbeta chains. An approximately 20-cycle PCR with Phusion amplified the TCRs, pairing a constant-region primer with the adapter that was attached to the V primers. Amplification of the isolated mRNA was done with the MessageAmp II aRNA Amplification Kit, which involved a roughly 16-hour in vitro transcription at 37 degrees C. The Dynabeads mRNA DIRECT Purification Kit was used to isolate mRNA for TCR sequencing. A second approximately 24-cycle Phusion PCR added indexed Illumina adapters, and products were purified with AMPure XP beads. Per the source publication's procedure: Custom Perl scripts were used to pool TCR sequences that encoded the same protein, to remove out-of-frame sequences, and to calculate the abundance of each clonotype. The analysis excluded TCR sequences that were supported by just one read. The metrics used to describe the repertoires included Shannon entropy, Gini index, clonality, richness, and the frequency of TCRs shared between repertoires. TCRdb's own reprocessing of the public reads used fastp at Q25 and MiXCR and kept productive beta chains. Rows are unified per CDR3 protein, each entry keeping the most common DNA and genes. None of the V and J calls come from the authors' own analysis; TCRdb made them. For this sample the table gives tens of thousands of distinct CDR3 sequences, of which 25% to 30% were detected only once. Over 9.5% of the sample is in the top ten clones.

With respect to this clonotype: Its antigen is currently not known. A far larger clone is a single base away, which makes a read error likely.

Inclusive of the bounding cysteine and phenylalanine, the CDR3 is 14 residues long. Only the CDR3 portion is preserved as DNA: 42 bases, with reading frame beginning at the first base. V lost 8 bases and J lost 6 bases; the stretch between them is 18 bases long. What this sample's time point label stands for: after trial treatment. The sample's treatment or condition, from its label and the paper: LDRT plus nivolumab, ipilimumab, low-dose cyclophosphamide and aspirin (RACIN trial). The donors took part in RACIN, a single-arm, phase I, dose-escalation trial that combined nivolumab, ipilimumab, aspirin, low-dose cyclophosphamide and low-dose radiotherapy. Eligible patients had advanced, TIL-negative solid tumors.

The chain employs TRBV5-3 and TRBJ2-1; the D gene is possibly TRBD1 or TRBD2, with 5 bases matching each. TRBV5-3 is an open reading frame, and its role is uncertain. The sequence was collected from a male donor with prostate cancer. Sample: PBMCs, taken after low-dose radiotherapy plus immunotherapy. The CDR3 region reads CASRLEGTANEQFF. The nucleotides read TGTGCCAGCAGGCTAGAGGGGACCGCCAATGAGCAGTTCTTC.